The 27 T cell receptor beta chains in this list originate from one sample, sequenced in a study of blood T cell repertoires in COVID-19. Generated by immunoSEQ multiplex PCR, the TCRdb table keeps only in-frame clones and is missing some. Here the sample spans about 280,000 clones, about four fifths being singletons. Specimen: PBMCs or T cells enriched from blood (not recorded which). The receptors were sampled from a man in his forties who had been exposed to COVID-19.

This clone was counted a few times. This rearrangement joins TRBV5-1 to TRBJ2-7, with unresolved D. The CDR3 has 15 amino acids. Germline CDR1 reads SGHRS; CDR2 reads YFSETQ. V dropped 0 bases and J dropped 2 bases, with 12 bases sitting between them. The CDR3 loop is CASSLAPRQAYEQYF. The CDR3 nucleotides are TGCGCCAGCAGCTTGGCTCCCCGTCAGGCCTACGAGCAGTACTTC.

This clone was counted a few times. V and J are TRBV7-9 and TRBJ1-5, with 9 bases lining up with TRBD1. Germline V gene data show CDR1 as SEHNR and CDR2 as FQNEAQ (reference sequence). This CDR3 is 13 amino acids long. J gave up 7 bases and V 6 bases, and 4 bases lay outside the gene matches. The chain's CDR3 is CASSRTGEQPQHF. The CDR3 DNA sequence: TGTGCCAGCAGTCGGACAGGGGAGCAGCCCCAGCATTTT.

This clone was counted only a few times. The V gene is TRBV6-6, the J gene TRBJ1-2; the match to TRBD1 covers 10 bases. With V trimmed by 7 bases and J by 7 bases, 15 bases remained unmatched. Per germline, CDR1 MNHNY and CDR2 SVGAGI (reference sequence). The CDR3 sequence is 16 residues long. The CDR3 DNA sequence: TGTGCCAGCACCCCCCAGCGGGACAGGGGCGGACGTGGCTACACCTTC. It specifies CASTPQRDRGGRGYTF.

This sequence joins TRBV3-1 (or the pseudogene TRBV3-2) and TRBJ2-7; D perhaps matches TRBD1 (6 bases). Germline CDR1 is LGHDT and CDR2 is YNNKEL (reference sequence). Trimming cost V 3 bases and J 3 bases, with 18 bases left between them. The CDR3 extends over 16 amino acids. CDR3 loop: CASSQPYQGSGYEQYF. The CDR3 DNA reads as TGTGCCAGCAGCCAGCCTTACCAGGGGTCCGGCTACGAGCAGTACTTC.

The genes are TRBV6-5 and TRBJ1-1, with D uncertain. This CDR3 is 14 amino acids long. With 0 bases removed from V and 2 bases from J, the gap between germline ends came to 7 bases. Germline loops: CDR1 MNHEY, CDR2 SVGAGI. The CDR3 loop reads CASSYSSVNTEAFF. The DNA for the CDR3 is TGTGCCAGCAGTTACTCCTCGGTTAACACTGAAGCTTTCTTT.

V and J are TRBV30 and TRBJ1-1; D is uncertain. V dropped 1 base and J dropped 0 bases, with 6 bases sitting between them. CDR1 and CDR2 (germline): GTSNPN, SVGIG (reference sequence). The CDR3 has 13 amino acids. The CDR3 coding sequence is TGTGCCTGGAGTGCCAGTTTGAACACTGAAGCTTTCTTT. Its protein product is CAWSASLNTEAFF.

The chain uses TRBV13 and TRBJ2-7; TRBD2 agrees at 10 bases. The CDR3 extends over 15 amino acids. Per germline, CDR1 PRHDT and CDR2 FYEKMQ (reference sequence). Trimming at V came to 5 bases and at J to 0 bases, leaving 4 bases not matched to a gene. The chain's CDR3 is CASSARLAGSYEQYF. CDR3 bases: TGTGCCAGCAGCGCCAGACTAGCGGGCTCCTACGAGCAGTACTTC.

The chain has TRBV4-1 and TRBJ2-1; 9 nucleotides agree with TRBD2. The trim removed 4 bases at V and 7 bases at J, leaving 5 bases unmatched. The CDR3 consists of 14 residues. Germline-derived CDR1 and CDR2 are MGHRA and YSYEKL. The CDR3 DNA reads TGCGCCAGCAGCCTCGGGACTAGCATAAATGAGCAGTTCTTC. It codes for CASSLGTSINEQFF.

The CDR3 nucleotides read TGTGCCAGCAGCGGTCGCGGCCCTGAAGCTTTCTTT. Protein: CASSGRGPEAFF. The chain employs TRBV3-1 (or the pseudogene TRBV3-2) and TRBJ1-1; D gene unclear. V was trimmed by 5 bases and J by 6 bases, leaving 10 bases between them. The length of the CDR3 is 12 residues. Germline CDR1 LGHDT, CDR2 YNNKEL (reference sequence).

This chain joins TRBV7-8 and TRBJ1-2, with TRBD1 matching over 9 bases. The CDR3 sequence is 16 residues long. Germline V gene sequence: CDR1 SGHVS, CDR2 FQNEAQ. Trimming took 5 bases from V and 6 from J; bases not matched to a gene: 13. CDR3 loop: CASSNRDRVATHGYTF. The DNA of the CDR3 is TGTGCCAGCAGCAACCGGGACAGGGTGGCAACTCATGGCTACACCTTC.

The chain carries TRBV28 and TRBJ1-5; 8 positions agree with TRBD1. Germline trimming cut 6 bases from V and 0 bases from J; bases unmatched to any gene: 4. Germline V gene data show CDR1 as MDHEN and CDR2 as SYDVKM. This CDR3 comprises 15 residues. The DNA of the CDR3 is TGTGCCAGCAGAGCAGGGGGCCATAGCAATCAGCCCCAGCATTTT. Protein sequence: CASRAGGHSNQPQHF.

The chain recombines TRBV30 with TRBJ2-3; D may be TRBD2 (6 bases). CDR3 length: 14 residues. V was trimmed by 0 bases and J by 2 bases, leaving 9 bases between them. Germline V lookup: CDR1 GTSNPN, CDR2 SVGIG (reference sequence). The CDR3 is CAWSVSGNTDTQYF. CDR3 coding DNA: TGTGCCTGGAGTGTTAGCGGTAACACAGATACGCAGTATTTT.

The rearrangement joins TRBV5-4 to TRBJ1-1; D might be TRBD1 (5 bases). V lost 1 base and J lost 0, with 7 bases in between. The CDR3 has 14 residues. Germline V lookup: CDR1 SGHNT, CDR2 YYREEE (reference sequence). The CDR3 nucleotides are TGTGCCAGCAGCTTGAGGGGCATGAACACTGAAGCTTTCTTT. Residues: CASSLRGMNTEAFF.

The CDR3 DNA reads TGTGCCAGCAGCGAAAGCGGGAGCCAAGAGACCCAGTACTTC. Translated: CASSESGSQETQYF. The chain links TRBV9 to TRBJ2-5; 8 nucleotides agree with TRBD2. The V and J ends lost 3 bases and 1 base, in that order; junction bases with no gene match: 2. CDR3 size: 14 residues. CDR1 and CDR2 (germline): SGDLS, YYNGEE.

Many counts were recorded for this clone. CDR3 in amino acids: CASSDRDRVNGWGGDEQYF. CDR3 DNA: TGCGCCAGCAGCGACCGGGACAGGGTAAACGGTTGGGGCGGTGACGAGCAGTACTTC. The V call is TRBV5-1, the J call TRBJ2-7, with 9 positions matching TRBD1. From germline, CDR1 is SGHRS and CDR2 YFSETQ. Unmatched junction bases numbered 22, after V lost 4 bases and J lost 5 bases. This CDR3 spans 19 amino acids.

The chain couples TRBV14 to TRBJ1-2, with unresolved D. The CDR3 length is 10 residues. Germline values: CDR1 SGHDN, CDR2 FVKESK. Trimming shortened V by 4 bases and J by 8 bases, and 5 bases separated the two germline ends. The CDR3 loop is CASSPQGYTF. The CDR3 DNA sequence: TGTGCCAGCAGCCCCCAAGGCTACACCTTC.

The chain carries TRBV28 and TRBJ1-1, with D perhaps TRBD1 (5 bases). Looked up from germline, CDR1 is MDHEN and CDR2 is SYDVKM. Between the trimmed V and J ends, which lost 5 bases and 9 bases, there was a span of 16 bases. This CDR3 comprises 13 residues. In DNA, the CDR3 is TGTGCCAGCAGTGGGTCAACAGGTCCTAAAGCTTTCTTT. This sequence encodes CASSGSTGPKAFF. Drawing the rest from reference TRBV28 and TRBJ1-1, the complete variable domain is DVKVTQSSRYLVKRTGEKVFLECVQDMDHENMFWYRQDPGLGLRLIYFSYDVKMKEKGDIPEGYSVSREKKERFSLILESASTNQTSMYLCASSGSTGPKAFFGQGTRLTVV.

The chain uses TRBV7-3 and TRBJ1-1, with D tentatively TRBD1 (5 bases). V was clipped by 2 bases and J by 1 base, with 8 bases between them. The length of the CDR3 is 14 residues. CDR1 SGHTA and CDR2 FQGTGA come from the germline V gene. The CDR3 DNA follows: TGTGCCAGCAGCTTAGGACATTCGAACACTGAAGCTTTCTTT. It is translated as CASSLGHSNTEAFF.

V gene TRBV9 combines with J gene TRBJ2-1; 12 nucleotides agree with TRBD2. V lost 3 bases and J lost 4; bases outside the gene matches: 8. This CDR3 contains 17 residues. The V gene's germline CDR1 is SGDLS and CDR2 YYNGEE. CDR3 sequence: CASSASSGRVLYNEQFF. CDR3 DNA: TGTGCCAGCAGCGCGTCTAGCGGGAGGGTACTTTACAATGAGCAGTTCTTC.

The chain has TRBV9 and TRBJ2-5; a weak D match, TRBD1 (6 bases). V shed 3 bases and J shed 5 bases, with 14 bases lying between them. This CDR3 contains 14 residues. The germline gives CDR1 SGDLS, CDR2 YYNGEE. This chain's CDR3 is CASSAQGLGETQYF. The CDR3 bases are TGTGCCAGCAGCGCCCAGGGGCTAGGGGAGACCCAGTACTTC.

The chain combines TRBV11-2 with TRBJ2-5; 10 nucleotides match TRBD1. V lost 3 bases, J lost 4 bases, and 8 bases stayed unmatched. CDR3 size: 16 residues. Germline V gives CDR1 SGHAT, CDR2 FQNNGV. The CDR3 here is CASSFLGTGVGETQYF. The CDR3 DNA reads as TGTGCCAGCAGCTTTCTGGGGACAGGGGTGGGAGAGACCCAGTACTTC.

Written as DNA, the CDR3 is TGTGCCAGCAGTGAATATGTCAGCCTCAGGTACCAAGAGACCCAGTACTTC. The encoded protein is CASSEYVSLRYQETQYF. V usage is TRBV6-1 and J usage is TRBJ2-5, with unresolved D. Trimming shortened V by 2 bases and J by 0 bases, and 16 bases separated the two germline ends. Looked up from germline, CDR1 is MNHNS and CDR2 is SASEGT. This CDR3 has 17 amino acids.

The CDR3 here is CASSPSLGHLNTEAFF. The CDR3, as DNA: TGTGCCAGCAGCCCTTCACTCGGACACTTGAACACTGAAGCTTTCTTT. The chain links TRBV14 to TRBJ1-1, with a weak D call TRBD1 (5 bases). Per the germline V gene, CDR1 is SGHDN and CDR2 is FVKESK. The CDR3 consists of 16 residues. V dropped 4 bases and J dropped 0 bases, with 15 bases sitting between them.

V and J are TRBV6-5 and TRBJ1-6; D is ambiguous. The CDR3 is 15 amino acids. Germline CDR1 reads MNHEY; CDR2 reads SVGAGI. V lost 8 bases, J lost 7 bases, and 18 bases lay in between. In DNA, the CDR3 is TGTGCCAGCCGAAGGACGGAGGTCCTCAATTCACCCCTCCACTTT. Translation: CASRRTEVLNSPLHF.

The chain couples TRBV7-2 to TRBJ1-1; tentative D call: TRBD1 (5 bases). The V gene's germline CDR1 is SGHTA and CDR2 FQGNSA. CDR3 size: 15 residues. V was shortened by 1 base and J by 4 bases, with 13 bases between the two germline ends. CDR3 nucleotides: TGTGCCAGCAGCTTAGGTTATGGGGGGATCACTGAAGCTTTCTTT. Translating it yields CASSLGYGGITEAFF.

V and J are TRBV5-1 and TRBJ2-3; maybe TRBD1 (5 bases). V was pared by 4 bases and J by 0 bases, with 12 bases between. CDR3 size: 15 residues. Looked up from germline, CDR1 is SGHRS and CDR2 is YFSETQ. The CDR3 sequence: CASSQDKISTDTQYF. As DNA, the CDR3 is TGCGCCAGCAGCCAGGACAAAATAAGCACAGATACGCAGTATTTT. The whole variable domain, remainder taken from reference TRBV5-1 and TRBJ2-3, is KAGVTQTPRYLIKTRGQQVTLSCSPISGHRSVSWYQQTPGQGLQFLFEYFSETQRNKGNFPGRFSGRQFSNSRSEMNVSTLELGDSALYLCASSQDKISTDTQYFGPGTRLTVL.

Worth noting for this clone: Other DNA sequences within the sample encode an identical CDR3. V usage is TRBV11-2 and J usage is TRBJ2-1, with 10 bases fitting TRBD2. The trim removed 2 bases at V and 3 bases at J, leaving 4 bases unmatched. CDR3 length: 16 residues. Germline V CDR1 and CDR2: SGHAT, FQNNGV. CDR3: CASSLLAGASYNEQFF. For the CDR3, the DNA is TGTGCCAGCAGCTTACTAGCGGGAGCCAGCTACAATGAGCAGTTCTTC.